A single sample is the source of the 19 T cell receptor beta chains below, sequenced in a study of blood T cell repertoires in COVID-19. Sequencing was performed with immunoSEQ multiplex PCR; in TCRdb, only in-frame clones are kept and a portion is missing. The table lists about 73,000 clones, around 82% of them singletons. Material: peripheral blood. The receptor set was obtained from a human donor in a cohort sampled during active COVID-19.

This clone was found once. V and J are TRBV4-3 and TRBJ1-3; D ambiguous. The CDR3 consists of 16 residues. Germline-derived CDR1 and CDR2 are LGHNA and YSLEER. Trimming removed 1 base from V and 4 bases from J, with 14 bases in between. The CDR3 loop is CASSQVAGSRGNTIYF. The CDR3 bases are TGCGCCAGCAGCCAAGTCGCGGGGAGTAGGGGAAACACCATATATTTT.

This chain uses TRBV4-3 with TRBJ2-3, with D perhaps TRBD2 (5 bases). The CDR3 runs 17 residues. Germline V gene lookup returns CDR1 LGHNA and CDR2 YSLEER. Trimming removed 0 bases from V and 4 bases from J, with 17 bases in between. DNA for the CDR3: TGCGCCAGCAGCCAAGAACCAGTAGGCGCGAGGGCAGATACGCAGTATTTT. This translates into CASSQEPVGARADTQYF.

The V and J genes are TRBV7-2 and TRBJ2-3; TRBD2 matches 8 bases. CDR3 length: 15 residues. Germline V gene data show CDR1 as SGHTA and CDR2 as FQGNSA. V dropped 5 bases and J dropped 6; count of bases not matched to a gene: 10. CDR3: CASSPSGGLTDTQYF. The CDR3 DNA reads as TGTGCCAGCAGCCCGAGCGGGGGACTCACCGATACGCAGTATTTT.

The rearrangement links TRBV6-5 to TRBJ2-1; 12 nucleotides align to TRBD2. J was trimmed by 10 bases and V by 1 base; bases with no gene match: 5. CDR3 length: 15 residues. The germline V gene has CDR1 MNHEY and CDR2 SVGAGI. CDR3 amino acids: CASSYFRLAGGEQFF. The CDR3 DNA reads TGTGCCAGCAGTTACTTTAGGCTAGCGGGGGGGGAGCAGTTCTTC.

The rearrangement uses TRBV2 and TRBJ2-2, with 8 bases fitting TRBD1. Germline CDR1 SNHLY, CDR2 FYNNEI. The ends lost 2 bases at V and 1 base at J; junction bases unmatched: 3. This CDR3 has 16 residues. The CDR3 DNA reads TGTGCCAGCAGTGAACTCGGGACAGGGAACACCGGGGAGCTGTTTTTT. Translating it yields CASSELGTGNTGELFF.

The chain carries TRBV7-9 and TRBJ2-2; 8 nucleotides agree with TRBD1. Looked up from germline, CDR1 is SEHNR and CDR2 is FQNEAQ (reference sequence). The CDR3 is made up of 15 amino acids. With 5 bases clipped from V and 6 bases from J, the junction kept 8 bases outside the gene matches. The CDR3 loop reads CASSRGQGSSGELFF. DNA of the CDR3: TGTGCCAGCAGCCGAGGACAGGGCTCCTCCGGGGAGCTGTTTTTT.

Here the CDR3 DNA reads TGTGCCAGCAGCTTACCGGGACAGGCCCGGGGCTACGAGCAGTACTTC. This codes for CASSLPGQARGYEQYF. The gene calls are TRBV11-3 and TRBJ2-7; 8 bases are a match to TRBD1. The germline V gene encodes CDR1 SGHNT and CDR2 YENEEA. V was pared by 2 bases and J by 3 bases, with 9 bases of the junction left unmatched. The CDR3 contains 16 residues.

The gene calls are TRBV7-2 and TRBJ2-7; 8 bases match TRBD2. Germline-derived CDR1 and CDR2 are SGHTA and FQGNSA. The CDR3 runs to 15 residues. The V gene end was trimmed by 5 bases and the J gene end by 5 bases; junction bases not matched to a gene: 11. The CDR3 here is CASSPVGRGVDEQYF. The CDR3 region has the DNA TGTGCCAGCAGCCCCGTGGGGCGGGGGGTCGACGAGCAGTACTTC.

The count of this clone is one. The genes are TRBV18 and TRBJ1-6; 7 nucleotides match TRBD1. This CDR3 spans 14 amino acids. Per the germline V gene, CDR1 is KGHSH and CDR2 is LQKENI. V lost 6 bases and J lost 7; bases outside the gene matches: 6. The CDR3 nucleotides are TGTGCCAGCTCCCCTGACAGGGCCAATTCACCCCTCCACTTT. Residues: CASSPDRANSPLHF.

A few counts support this clone. CDR3 in amino acids: CASTFLSSGNTIYF. CDR3 DNA sequence: TGTGCCAGCACCTTCCTGAGCTCTGGAAACACCATATATTTT. The V gene is TRBV28, the J gene TRBJ1-3; D remains unclear. This CDR3 spans 14 amino acids. Germline-derived CDR1 and CDR2 are MDHEN and SYDVKM. Trimming removed 7 bases at V and 0 bases at J, with 10 bases between.

This chain joins TRBV11-3 and TRBJ2-5; the match to TRBD1 covers 7 bases. Germline loops: CDR1 SGHNT, CDR2 YENEEA. V gave up 5 bases and J gave up 1 base; unmatched junction bases: 4. The CDR3 length is 14 residues. The CDR3 protein is CASSPHRGQETQYF. The CDR3 DNA is TGTGCCAGCAGCCCGCACAGGGGCCAAGAGACCCAGTACTTC.

The chain couples TRBV5-6 to TRBJ1-2; the D is unclear. CDR3 length equals 11 residues. Trimming pared 0 bases from V and 10 bases from J, leaving 7 bases between. The germline V gene encodes CDR1 SGHDT and CDR2 YYEEEE. In DNA form, the CDR3 reads TGTGCCAGCAGCTTGGCCGGAGACTACACCTTC. This translates into CASSLAGDYTF. The entire variable domain, with the rest obtained from reference TRBV5-6 and TRBJ1-2, is as follows: DAGVTQSPTHLIKTRGQQVTLRCSPKSGHDTVSWYQQALGQGPQFIFQYYEEEERQRGNFPDRFSGHQFPNYSSELNVNALLLGDSALYLCASSLAGDYTFGSGTRLTVV.

The chain uses TRBV28 and TRBJ2-7, with D tentatively TRBD2 (7 bases). The CDR3 covers 14 residues. V lost 3 bases to trimming and J lost 6 bases, with 15 bases between them. CDR1 MDHEN and CDR2 SYDVKM come from the germline V gene. For the CDR3, the DNA is TGTGCCAGCAGTTTTGGGAGGGGGAGAGGCGAGCAGTACTTC. This codes for CASSFGRGRGEQYF.

The CDR3 DNA is TGTGCCAGCAGTTTACAGGGCCCCTCTGGAAACACCATATATTTT. Its translation: CASSLQGPSGNTIYF. The rearrangement links TRBV9 to TRBJ1-3; perhaps TRBD1 as D (6 bases). With 5 bases removed from V and 0 bases from J, the gap between germline ends came to 12 bases. Germline values: CDR1 SGDLS, CDR2 YYNGEE. The CDR3 has 15 residues.

This clone was picked up a small number of times. The rearrangement uses TRBV5-6 and TRBJ2-3; 9 bases line up with TRBD2. This CDR3 comprises 18 residues. Trimming at V came to 1 base and at J to 2 bases, leaving 11 bases not matched to a gene. CDR1 is SGHDT, CDR2 YYEEEE, per germline. The DNA for the CDR3 is TGTGCCAGCAGCTTGTATAGGCTAGCGGGGTCTTACACAGATACGCAGTATTTT. This encodes CASSLYRLAGSYTDTQYF.

In its sample, this clone was seen once. The V gene is TRBV24-1, the J gene TRBJ2-7; 7 bases agree with TRBD2. This CDR3 spans 15 amino acids. Per the germline V gene, CDR1 is KGHDR and CDR2 is SFDVKD. V was pared by 4 bases and J by 5 bases, with 10 bases of the junction left unmatched. CDR3 protein: CATSDKGRGVHEQYF. For the CDR3, the DNA is TGTGCCACCAGTGACAAGGGACGGGGGGTGCACGAGCAGTACTTC.

The rearrangement joins TRBV3-1 (or the pseudogene TRBV3-2) to TRBJ1-6; D is unresolved. The germline CDR1 and CDR2 sequences are LGHDT and YNNKEL (reference sequence). Deletions cut 2 bases from V and 6 bases from J, with 17 bases between. The CDR3 covers 17 residues. CDR3 DNA: TGTGCCAGCAGCCAAAGTCAGACAAGAGCAAGTAATTCACCCCTCCACTTT. Translating it yields CASSQSQTRASNSPLHF.

The chain couples TRBV4-2 to TRBJ1-1, with D maybe TRBD1 (5 bases). With 1 base removed from V and 4 bases from J, the gap between germline ends came to 16 bases. The germline V gene has CDR1 LGHNA and CDR2 YNFKEQ. CDR3 length equals 16 residues. The CDR3 bases are TGTGCCAGCAGCCAAGGTACGGCAGGCGGGGGCACTGAAGCTTTCTTT. Translation gives CASSQGTAGGGTEAFF.

The gene calls are TRBV4-3 and TRBJ1-2; D call uncertain. The germline V gene encodes CDR1 LGHNA and CDR2 YSLEER. Trimming removed 2 bases at V and 3 bases at J, with 13 bases between. This CDR3 contains 15 residues. Here the CDR3 DNA reads TGCGCCAGCAGCCAAACCCCCGGGAGGGACTATGGCTACACCTTC. This gives the protein CASSQTPGRDYGYTF.